This TCR beta chain was captured in a study of control samples from healthy donors and cancer patients (dated by TCRdb to the early 2020s). Libraries were made using the immunoSEQ multiplex PCR assay. What TCRdb holds here is the immuneACCESS table cut down to in-frame rearrangements. Part of the clones is not present; checked against another copy, under half of the missing clones reflect an unresolved V gene, and the others are unexplained. For this sample the table gives around 150,000 clones, of which about nine tenths were detected only once. Around 4.9% of the sample is in the top ten clones. About this clone: No antigen is known for it. No much larger clone is present one base from it, and per-base qualities are unavailable.

This clonotype originated in a man between 25 and 39 years old in good health. The material sequenced was blood.

The nucleotide sequence reads as follows: TGCGCCAGCAGCGAGGGACAGTACAATGAGCAGTTCTTC. It codes for CASSEGQYNEQFF. This sequence uses TRBV5-1 and TRBJ2-1, with 7 central nucleotides matching TRBD1. CDR1 and CDR2 (SGHRS, YFSETQ) derive from the germline V gene. V loses 4 bases at its end and J loses 4 bases; junction bases beyond the gene matches: 2. The CDR3 spans 13 residues, from the cysteine through the phenylalanine. Of all the DNA, just the CDR3 is kept, 39 bases in frame from base 1. The reference TRBV5-1 and TRBJ2-1 proteins fill in what lies around the CDR3, so the full variable domain reads KAGVTQTPRYLIKTRGQQVTLSCSPISGHRSVSWYQQTPGQGLQFLFEYFSETQRNKGNFPGRFSGRQFSNSRSEMNVSTLELGDSALYLCASSEGQYNEQFFGPGTRLTVL.